Below, 17 T cell receptor beta chains from the same sample are listed, as sequenced in a study of shared clonotypes between healthy human individuals. Profiled with immunoSEQ multiplex PCR; TCRdb holds only in-frame clones, not every one. Of under 1,900,000 clones listed, 98% are singletons. Sample: naive CD4+ T cells sorted from blood. As for subset: CD45RA+ positively selected. Receptors originate from a man aged 25 to 45 in good health.

The chain is built from TRBV11-2 and TRBJ2-3, with 9 nucleotides matching TRBD2. CDR1 SGHAT and CDR2 FQNNGV come from the germline V gene. This CDR3 is 18 amino acids long. After removal of 4 bases from V and 4 bases from J, the junction contained 15 bases not matched to a gene. CDR3 sequence reads: CASSSSRRVAGVPDTQYF. The CDR3 nucleotides read TGTGCCAGCAGCTCCTCCCGGAGAGTAGCGGGAGTCCCAGATACGCAGTATTTT.

V is TRBV9 and J is TRBJ2-3, with 10 bases aligning to TRBD2. Germline CDR1 is SGDLS and CDR2 is YYNGEE. The CDR3 spans 15 residues. Unmatched junction bases numbered 4, after V lost 6 bases and J lost 0 bases. The chain's CDR3 is CASTLAGESTDTQYF. CDR3 bases: TGTGCCAGCACCCTAGCGGGAGAGAGCACAGATACGCAGTATTTT.

This clone was observed a handful of times. The rearrangement uses TRBV5-4 and TRBJ1-2, with D tentatively TRBD1 (5 bases). V gave up 2 bases and J gave up 0 bases, with 8 bases separating them. The CDR3 runs 14 residues. Per germline, CDR1 SGHNT and CDR2 YYREEE (reference sequence). The CDR3 region has the DNA TGTGCCAGCAGCTTCATGGGGGCTAACTATGGCTACACCTTC. It specifies CASSFMGANYGYTF.

V gene TRBV6-1 combines with J gene TRBJ2-3, with unresolved D. V lost 1 base and J lost 1, with 18 bases in between. CDR3 size: 18 residues. CDR1 and CDR2 from the germline V gene are MNHNS and SASEGT. CDR3 sequence reads: CASSEVVFGLVGTDTQYF. CDR3 coding DNA: TGTGCCAGCAGTGAAGTTGTGTTCGGCTTAGTAGGCACAGATACGCAGTATTTT.

For this clone: Other DNA sequences in this sample translate to the same CDR3. The rearrangement joins TRBV6-1 to TRBJ2-1; D ambiguous. Trimming removed 2 bases at V and 7 bases at J, with 3 bases between. The germline V gene has CDR1 MNHNS and CDR2 SASEGT. The CDR3 spans 11 residues. For the CDR3, the DNA is TGTGCCAGCAGTGAACGGAATGAGCAGTTCTTC. Translated: CASSERNEQFF.

This clone was seen once. The V and J genes are TRBV7-2 and TRBJ1-2; 7 nucleotides agree with TRBD1. Per the germline V gene, CDR1 is SGHTA and CDR2 is FQGNSA. The CDR3 spans 15 residues. V was clipped by 5 bases and J by 3 bases; unmatched bases: 9. The CDR3 nucleotides read TGTGCCAGCAGCCCCGGGCAGGGGGGCGACTATGGCTACACCTTC. Its protein is CASSPGQGGDYGYTF.

This clone was seen only once. V is TRBV7-9 and J is TRBJ2-1, with D perhaps matching TRBD1 or TRBD2 (6 bases each). Trimming pared 0 bases from V and 6 bases from J, leaving 15 bases between. This CDR3 has 16 amino acids. The germline V gene encodes CDR1 SEHNR and CDR2 FQNEAQ (reference sequence). As DNA, the CDR3 is TGTGCCAGCAGCTTAGCGACGGGGGCGATAACCAATGAGCAGTTCTTC. This translates into CASSLATGAITNEQFF.

The gene calls are TRBV9 and TRBJ2-7; 9 nucleotides agree with TRBD2. After removal of 4 bases from V and 0 bases from J, the junction contained 8 bases not matched to a gene. This CDR3 region has 16 residues. Germline V gene sequence: CDR1 SGDLS, CDR2 YYNGEE. The CDR3 nucleotides are TGTGCCAGCAGCCGCTCCCTAGCGGGGAGCTCCTACGAGCAGTACTTC. This encodes CASSRSLAGSSYEQYF.

As to this clone: Distinct nucleotide sequences in the sample also encode this CDR3. The chain has TRBV5-1 and TRBJ2-1; D not certain. In germline, CDR1 is SGHRS, CDR2 YFSETQ. The length of the CDR3 is 15 residues. V lost 0 bases and J 1 base, leaving 8 bases between the germline ends. The CDR3 loop is CASSLVRNSYNEQFF. The CDR3 nucleotides are TGCGCCAGCAGCTTGGTTAGGAATTCCTACAATGAGCAGTTCTTC. Complete variable domain (other parts from reference TRBV5-1 and TRBJ2-1): KAGVTQTPRYLIKTRGQQVTLSCSPISGHRSVSWYQQTPGQGLQFLFEYFSETQRNKGNFPGRFSGRQFSNSRSEMNVSTLELGDSALYLCASSLVRNSYNEQFFGPGTRLTVL.

The chain is built from TRBV7-2 and TRBJ2-7; D could derive from TRBD1 or TRBD2 (5 bases each). Germline CDR1 SGHTA, CDR2 FQGNSA. This CDR3 contains 18 residues. V shed 5 bases and J shed 0 bases, with 23 bases lying between them. DNA of the CDR3: TGTGCCAGCAGCCCGGTAAGGGGATCAGCGGTAAGCTCCTACGAGCAGTACTTC. Protein product: CASSPVRGSAVSSYEQYF.

CDR3 amino acids: CSVQTSGPHEQFF. DNA for the CDR3: TGCAGCGTGCAGACTAGCGGACCCCATGAGCAGTTCTTC. The rearrangement uses TRBV29-1 and TRBJ2-1, with TRBD2 matching 9 bases. Germline V gene data show CDR1 as SQVTM and CDR2 as ANQGSEA. Trimming at V came to 6 bases and at J to 8 bases, leaving 8 bases not matched to a gene. The CDR3 is made up of 13 amino acids.

With regard to this clone: At the DNA level, this CDR3 is encoded by other sequences in the same sample as well. V gene TRBV7-2 combines with J gene TRBJ2-3; D is possibly TRBD2 (5 bases). The CDR3 runs 14 residues. V dropped 2 bases and J dropped 0 bases, with 6 bases sitting between them. CDR1 and CDR2 (germline): SGHTA, FQGNSA. CDR3 in amino acids: CASSLRGSTDTQYF. The CDR3 DNA reads as TGTGCCAGCAGCTTACGAGGGAGCACAGATACGCAGTATTTT.

This chain links TRBV9 with TRBJ2-1; D gene unclear. The germline CDR1 and CDR2 sequences are SGDLS and YYNGEE. Trimming shortened V by 0 bases and J by 9 bases, and 13 bases separated the two germline ends. CDR3 length: 14 residues. CDR3 loop: CASSVDYRSGEQFF. CDR3 DNA sequence: TGTGCCAGCAGCGTAGATTACCGGTCGGGTGAGCAGTTCTTC.

This clone is a singleton in its sample. This rearrangement joins TRBV5-1 to TRBJ2-3, with TRBD1 as a possible D gene (7 bases). Between the trimmed V and J ends, which lost 0 bases and 2 bases, there was a span of 19 bases. Looked up from germline, CDR1 is SGHRS and CDR2 is YFSETQ. CDR3 length: 18 amino acids. CDR3 coding DNA: TGCGCCAGCAGCTTGGTTCGCGGGAACAGGGGAATCACAGATACGCAGTATTTT. Its translation: CASSLVRGNRGITDTQYF.

V usage is TRBV18 and J usage is TRBJ2-7, with 10 bases matching TRBD1. The V and J ends lost 1 base and 2 bases, in that order; junction bases with no gene match: 5. Germline V gives CDR1 KGHSH, CDR2 LQKENI. There are 16 residues in the CDR3. CDR3 protein: CASSPLSGTGAYEQYF. The CDR3 region has the DNA TGTGCCAGCTCACCACTTTCCGGGACAGGGGCCTACGAGCAGTACTTC.

This clone was picked up one time. The rearrangement joins TRBV6-1 to TRBJ1-2; D is ambiguous. The V and J ends lost 0 bases and 8 bases respectively, with 16 bases between them. This CDR3 has 15 residues. Germline V gene lookup returns CDR1 MNHNS and CDR2 SASEGT. The CDR3 region has the DNA TGTGCCAGCAGTGAAGCTGTTTCACAACCTGGGGGCTACACCTTC. Protein sequence: CASSEAVSQPGGYTF.

The chain combines TRBV15 with TRBJ2-7; 9 bases agree with TRBD1. Germline CDR1 reads LNHNV; CDR2 reads YYDKDF (reference sequence). The ends lost 3 bases at V and 0 bases at J; junction bases unmatched: 3. CDR3 length equals 15 residues. In nucleotides, the CDR3 is TGTGCCACCAGCAGGAGGACAGGGGTCTCCTACGAGCAGTACTTC. This sequence encodes CATSRRTGVSYEQYF.